The 4 T cell receptor beta chains below all came from one sample that was sequenced in a study of monozygotic twins with inflammatory bowel disease. TCRdb reanalyzed the 5' RACE reads and collapses them to one entry per CDR3 protein, without DNA. The sample data list approximately 400,000 distinct CDR3 sequences. Sequencing was carried out using blood. Every receptor here comes from a human donor with ulcerative colitis or Crohn's disease, or a healthy co-twin of an affected twin (not recorded which).

The V call is TRBV29-1, the J call TRBJ2-5; TCRdb selects TRBD1, and the lack of DNA leaves this call unchecked. The germline V gene has CDR1 SQVTM and CDR2 ANQGSEA. This CDR3 spans 13 amino acids. This chain's CDR3 is CGGTPWGRETQYF. The whole variable domain, remainder taken from reference TRBV29-1 and TRBJ2-5, is SAVISQKPSRDICQRGTSLTIQCQVDSQVTMMFWYRQQPGQSLTLIATANQGSEATYESGFVIDKFPISRPNLTFSTLTVSNMSPEDSSIYLCGGTPWGRETQYFGPGTRLLVL.

CDR3 sequence reads: CASSPLGSRSYEQYF. The J gene is TRBJ2-7, the V gene TRBV6-2 or TRBV6-3; TCRdb's D call of TRBD1 is untestable without DNA. This CDR3 is 15 amino acids long. Germline V gene lookup returns CDR1 MNHEY and CDR2 SVGEGT.

The rearrangement joins TRBV12-3 or TRBV12-4 to TRBJ2-5; TCRdb indicates TRBD2, and absent DNA this call remains unverified. The CDR3 sequence is 14 residues long. The CDR3 here is CASSPRLVEETQYF.

The chain joins TRBV5-4 to TRBJ2-1; TCRdb gives TRBD2 as the D gene, but with no DNA this cannot be confirmed. From germline, CDR1 is SGHNT and CDR2 YYREEE (reference sequence). The CDR3 is 16 residues long. CDR3 loop: CASSLEASGGNNEQFF. Supplemented by reference TRBV5-4 and TRBJ2-1, the full variable domain reads ETGVTQSPTHLIKTRGQQVTLRCSSQSGHNTVSWYQQALGQGPQFIFQYYREEENGRGNFPPRFSGLQFPNYSSELNVNALELDDSALYLCASSLEASGGNNEQFFGPGTRLTVL.